The 27 T cell receptor beta chains reported below all come from one sample, sequenced in a study of T cells in Graves' hyperthyroidism and ophthalmopathy. The TCR beta CDR3 regions underwent amplification using RNA transcripts as the source. In the first-round RT-PCR of the TCR CDR3, the HTBI primer set was used. TCRdb passed the multiplex PCR reads through MiXCR, listing each CDR3 protein once. The sample contains about 480,000 distinct CDR3 sequences, 13% to 15% of which appear only once. What was sequenced was blood. These receptors all come from a woman between 18 and 29 years old with Graves' hyperthyroidism.

Ten or more counts support this clonotype. The chain links TRBV18 to TRBJ2-5; perhaps D is TRBD1 or TRBD2 (5 bases each). This CDR3 contains 15 residues. Germline assignment: CDR1 KGHSH and CDR2 LQKENI. Trimming removed 2 bases from V and 6 bases from J, with 16 bases in between. The CDR3 loop is CASSPEGLVIQTQYF. The CDR3 bases are TGTGCCAGCTCACCAGAGGGGCTAGTAATACAGACCCAGTACTTC.

This clonotype was seen repeatedly, ten times or more. In DNA form, the CDR3 reads TGTGCCAGCAGCCAGAACCGGGGGGGGTTCACTGAAGCTTTCTTT. Protein sequence: CASSQNRGGFTEAFF. V usage is TRBV3-1 and J usage is TRBJ1-1; D may be TRBD1 (5 bases). The CDR3 has 15 residues. Trimming removed 3 bases at V and 4 bases at J, with 15 bases between. CDR1 and CDR2 from the germline V gene are LGHDT and YNNKEL (reference sequence).

This clonotype was picked up a small number of times. The V call is TRBV5-7, the J call TRBJ1-6; unclear D gene. TRBV5-7 is identified as an open reading frame with a role that is uncertain. V lost 5 bases and J 10 bases, leaving 13 bases between the germline ends. The CDR3 contains 13 residues. CDR3 loop: CASRVSSGSPLHF. In nucleotides, the CDR3 is TGTGCCAGCAGGGTGTCGTCGGGGTCACCCCTCCACTTT.

A word on this clonotype: This sequence may be a read error, since a much larger clone differs from it by one base. The limits of the CDR3 on the DNA are not certain, so only TCRdb's listed CDR3 is given. This chain uses TRBV6-9 with TRBJ1-1; the D segment call TRBD1 is taken from the table without a DNA check. Germline lookup yields CDR1 MNHGY and CDR2 SVAAGI. The length of the CDR3 is 14 amino acids, counting both ends. CDR3 region: CASSSSWTGEPAFF.

This clonotype was recorded at least ten times. The chain's CDR3 is CSADPGPMNTEAFF. The CDR3 region has the DNA TGCAGTGCTGATCCGGGCCCCATGAACACTGAAGCTTTCTTT. The chain combines TRBV20-1 with TRBJ1-1; D unclear. Deletions cut 5 bases from V and 0 bases from J, with 13 bases between. The CDR3 has 14 amino acids. CDR1 DFQATT and CDR2 SNEGSKA come from the germline V gene (reference sequence).

There are many counts of this clonotype. The chain uses TRBV29-1 and TRBJ2-3, with a tentative D call TRBD2 (6 bases). From germline, CDR1 is SQVTM and CDR2 ANQGSEA. V dropped 5 bases and J dropped 0 bases, with 12 bases sitting between them. This CDR3 is built from 14 residues. In nucleotides, the CDR3 is TGCAGCGTTTACCGCGGGGCTAGCACAGATACGCAGTATTTT. Translation gives CSVYRGASTDTQYF.

Points on this clonotype: The junction differs from germline at one of its ends, possibly a read error. The chain's CDR3 is CASRRLATNTGELFF. CDR3 bases: TGTGCTAGCAGACGACTAGCGACTAACACCGGGGAGCTGTTTTTT. The rearrangement uses TRBV7-7 and TRBJ2-2; TRBD2 matches 8 bases. CDR3 length: 15 amino acids. CDR1 and CDR2 (germline): SSHAT, FNYEAQ (reference sequence).

This clonotype was counted ten times or more. The chain recombines TRBV12-3 or TRBV12-4 with TRBJ2-3; 13 nucleotides align to TRBD2. The V gene end was trimmed by 6 bases and the J gene end by 4 bases; junction bases not matched to a gene: 10. CDR3 size: 17 residues. The CDR3: CASRVGRTSGRSDTQYF. CDR3 coding DNA: TGTGCCAGCAGGGTGGGGAGGACTAGCGGGAGATCAGATACGCAGTATTTT.

This clonotype was detected ten times or more. The chain couples TRBV7-9 to TRBJ2-1, with D hard to call. V lost 2 bases and J lost 7, with 6 bases in between. Germline V gene sequence: CDR1 SEHNR, CDR2 FQNEAQ (reference sequence). CDR3 size: 12 residues. CDR3 sequence: CASSLSQNEQFF. Written as DNA, the CDR3 is TGTGCCAGCAGCTTAAGTCAGAATGAGCAGTTCTTC.

This clonotype was seen only a few times. The J gene is TRBJ1-2, the V gene TRBV10-3; weak D call: TRBD1 (6 bases). This CDR3 comprises 16 residues. In germline, CDR1 is ENHRY, CDR2 SYGVKD. The germline V and J ends were trimmed by 6 bases and 7 bases, with 24 bases remaining between them. CDR3 in DNA: TGTGCCATCAGAGAGGGTACAGGGTCCCCCTCACGTGGCTACACCTTC. This translates into CAIREGTGSPSRGYTF.

The sample holds many counts of this clonotype. The CDR3 nucleotides are TGCAGTGCCTTGATTCCGGGGACAGTTAGTTCACCCCTCCACTTT. Translated, it gives CSALIPGTVSSPLHF. The chain is built from TRBV20-1 and TRBJ1-6; TRBD1 matches 7 bases. Unmatched junction bases numbered 14, after V lost 6 bases and J lost 9 bases. The CDR3 runs 15 residues. CDR1 is DFQATT, CDR2 SNEGSKA, per germline (reference sequence).

This clonotype was counted at least ten times. The rearrangement links TRBV7-9 to TRBJ2-7; 8 nucleotides align to TRBD1. The CDR3 length is 14 residues. Looked up from germline, CDR1 is SEHNR and CDR2 is FQNEAQ (reference sequence). V trimming: 5 bases; J trimming: 3 bases; junction bases outside the gene matches: 6. The CDR3 spells CASSVPGQDYEQYF. CDR3 sequence (DNA): TGTGCCAGCAGCGTACCGGGACAGGACTACGAGCAGTACTTC.

Ten or more counts support this clonotype. The rearrangement uses TRBV30 and TRBJ2-1; TRBD2 agrees at 10 bases. Per germline, CDR1 GTSNPN and CDR2 SVGIG (reference sequence). J lost 8 bases, V lost 2 bases, and 9 bases had no gene match. The length of the CDR3 is 15 residues. The CDR3 protein is CAWSFNLAGADEQFF. The CDR3 DNA reads TGTGCCTGGAGTTTCAACCTAGCGGGAGCGGATGAGCAGTTCTTC.

This clonotype has ten or more counts. V gene TRBV3-1 combines with J gene TRBJ2-3; the match to TRBD2 covers 8 bases. CDR3 length: 15 residues. Germline CDR1 reads LGHDT; CDR2 reads YNNKEL (reference sequence). Trimming at V came to 2 bases and at J to 7 bases, leaving 8 bases not matched to a gene. CDR3 sequence (DNA): TGTGCCAGCAGCCAACAACTAGCGGTCTTCCATACGCAGTATTTT. Its translation: CASSQQLAVFHTQYF.

This clonotype was seen ten or more times. V is TRBV10-2 and J is TRBJ2-7, with 9 bases matching TRBD2. Germline lookup yields CDR1 WSHSY and CDR2 SAAADI. V lost 2 bases and J lost 3; bases outside the gene matches: 14. The CDR3 is 18 amino acids. The CDR3 spells CASSELLAGRPSSYEQYF. The CDR3 nucleotides are TGCGCCAGCAGTGAGCTTCTAGCGGGAAGACCTAGTAGCTACGAGCAGTACTTC.

The table lists this clonotype with many counts. V usage is TRBV6-6 and J usage is TRBJ2-5; 13 bases agree with TRBD2. Losses at the gene ends were 2 bases for V and 4 bases for J; bases not matched to a gene: 7. Germline loops: CDR1 MNHNY, CDR2 SVGAGI (reference sequence). The length of the CDR3 is 17 residues. The DNA of the CDR3 is TGTGCCAGCAGTTACCGAGGACTAGCGGGAGTCGTAGAGACCCAGTACTTC. This gives the protein CASSYRGLAGVVETQYF.

This clonotype has a count of ten or more. The CDR3 nucleotides are TGTGCCAGCAGTTTTGGAAACCTCCCCTACGAGCAGTACGTC. This encodes CASSFGNLPYEQYV. The chain links TRBV28 to TRBJ2-7; D is uncertain. Germline V gene lookup returns CDR1 MDHEN and CDR2 SYDVKM. The ends were cut back, 3 bases at V and 2 bases at J, with 11 bases in the middle. CDR3 length: 14 residues.

This clonotype was recorded at least ten times. J is TRBJ2-5 and V is TRBV12-3 or TRBV12-4; the D call may be TRBD1 or TRBD2 (5 bases each). V lost 3 bases to trimming and J lost 2 bases, with 10 bases between them. The CDR3 length is 14 residues. CDR3 nucleotides: TGTGCCAGCAGTTTTGTGGGGGTTCAAGAGACCCAGTACTTC. It encodes CASSFVGVQETQYF.

V and J are TRBV10-3 and TRBJ2-2; 10 positions match TRBD1. Losses at the gene ends were 6 bases for V and 6 bases for J; bases not matched to a gene: 7. The CDR3 is 15 residues long. The germline CDR1 and CDR2 sequences are ENHRY and SYGVKD. The CDR3 region has the DNA TGTGCCATCAGGCCCGGGACAGGGGTCCCCGGGGAGCTGTTTTTT. This translates into CAIRPGTGVPGELFF.

The V and J genes are TRBV29-1 and TRBJ2-1; 12 bases fit TRBD2. V shed 0 bases, J shed 9 bases, and the junction held 12 bases outside the gene matches. The CDR3 covers 17 residues. The germline V gene has CDR1 SQVTM and CDR2 ANQGSEA. CDR3 bases: TGCAGCGTTGAAGATACGCAGCTAGCGGGAGGGCCCCCTGAGCAGTTCTTC. Residues: CSVEDTQLAGGPPEQFF.

This clonotype was detected ten times or more. The V and J genes are TRBV5-1 and TRBJ1-2; TRBD1 is a possible D gene (6 bases). CDR3 size: 12 residues. The germline CDR1 and CDR2 sequences are SGHRS and YFSETQ. Trimming took off 4 bases at V and 6 bases at J, with 10 bases between the two ends. CDR3 sequence (DNA): TGCGCCAGCAGCCTGAACAGGGATGGCTACACCTTC. Protein product: CASSLNRDGYTF.

The sample holds many counts of this clonotype. This rearrangement joins TRBV29-1 to TRBJ1-2; 7 positions agree with TRBD1. Germline V CDR1 and CDR2: SQVTM, ANQGSEA. This CDR3 region has 16 residues. V lost 4 bases and J lost 4; bases outside the gene matches: 15. DNA of the CDR3: TGCAGCGTTGGAAGGGACAGAGACTCACAAGGCTATGGCTACACCTTC. Amino acids: CSVGRDRDSQGYGYTF.

This clonotype was seen many times. The V and J genes are TRBV19 and TRBJ2-7; D is unresolved. This CDR3 is built from 15 residues. Looked up from germline, CDR1 is LNHDA and CDR2 is SQIVND (reference sequence). V dropped 1 base and J dropped 0 bases, with 10 bases sitting between them. CDR3 nucleotide sequence: TGTGCCAGTAGTATAGTGCCGCGGAGCTCCTACGAGCAGTACTTC. Residues: CASSIVPRSSYEQYF.

This clonotype was counted at least ten times. CDR3 sequence: CASSSSGGRAFF. CDR3 DNA sequence: TGTGCCAGCAGCTCCAGCGGGGGACGAGCTTTCTTT. The gene calls are TRBV11-3 and TRBJ1-1; D is possibly TRBD1 (5 bases). V was clipped by 4 bases and J by 10 bases, with 13 bases between them. CDR3 length: 12 amino acids. CDR1 and CDR2 (germline): SGHNT, YENEEA.

The J gene is TRBJ2-7, the V gene TRBV14, with TRBD2 as a possible D gene (6 bases). V was trimmed by 5 bases and J by 3 bases, leaving 11 bases between them. Germline loops: CDR1 SGHDN, CDR2 FVKESK. This CDR3 is built from 13 residues. As DNA, the CDR3 is TGTGCCAGCAGCGGGACTTATGACTACGAGCAGTACTTC. Its protein is CASSGTYDYEQYF.

V and J are TRBV19 and TRBJ1-2; D is unclear. Germline-derived CDR1 and CDR2 are LNHDA and SQIVND (reference sequence). The V end was cut by 7 bases, the J end by 7 bases, with 22 bases between. This CDR3 comprises 15 residues. DNA of the CDR3: TGTGCCAGTACCCCGGCAGGATGGGGAACGGTTGGCTACACCTTC. It translates to CASTPAGWGTVGYTF.

This chain links TRBV12-3 or TRBV12-4 with TRBJ2-2, with 9 bases that match TRBD1. The J segment lost 4 bases and the V segment lost 7 bases, leaving 4 bases of the junction unmatched. This CDR3 spans 14 amino acids. CDR3 sequence reads: CASTLTGGTGELFF. CDR3 sequence (DNA): TGTGCCAGCACTTTGACAGGGGGCACCGGGGAGCTGTTTTTT.